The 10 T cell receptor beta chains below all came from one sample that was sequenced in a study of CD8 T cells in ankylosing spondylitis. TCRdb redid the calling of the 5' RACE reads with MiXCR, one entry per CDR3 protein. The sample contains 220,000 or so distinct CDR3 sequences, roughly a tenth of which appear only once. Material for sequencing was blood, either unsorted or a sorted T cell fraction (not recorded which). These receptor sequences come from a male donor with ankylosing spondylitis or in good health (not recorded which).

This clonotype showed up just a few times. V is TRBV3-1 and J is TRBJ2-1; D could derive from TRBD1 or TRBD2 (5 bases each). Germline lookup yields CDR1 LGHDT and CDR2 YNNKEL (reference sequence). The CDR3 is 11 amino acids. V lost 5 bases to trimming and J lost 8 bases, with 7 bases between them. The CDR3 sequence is CASSGTHEQFF. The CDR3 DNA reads TGTGCCAGCAGCGGGACCCATGAGCAGTTCTTC.

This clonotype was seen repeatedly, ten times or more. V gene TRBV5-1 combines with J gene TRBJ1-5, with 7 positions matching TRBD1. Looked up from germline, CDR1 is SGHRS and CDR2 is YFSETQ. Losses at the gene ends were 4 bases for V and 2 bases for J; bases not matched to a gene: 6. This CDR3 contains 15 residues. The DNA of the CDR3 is TGCGCCAGCAGCGAGACAGGGAGGGGCAATCAGCCCCAGCATTTT. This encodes CASSETGRGNQPQHF.

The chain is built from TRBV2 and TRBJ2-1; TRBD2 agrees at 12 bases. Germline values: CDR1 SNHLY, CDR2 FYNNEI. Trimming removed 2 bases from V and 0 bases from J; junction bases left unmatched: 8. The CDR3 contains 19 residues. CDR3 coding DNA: TGTGCCAGCAGTGAACCCGGGACTAGCGGGCACAACTCCTACAATGAGCAGTTCTTC. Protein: CASSEPGTSGHNSYNEQFF.

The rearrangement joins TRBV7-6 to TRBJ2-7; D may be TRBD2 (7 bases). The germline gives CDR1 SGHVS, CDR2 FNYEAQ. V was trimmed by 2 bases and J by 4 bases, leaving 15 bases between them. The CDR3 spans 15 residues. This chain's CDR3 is CASSLLEGGGYEQYF. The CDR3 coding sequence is TGTGCCAGCAGCTTATTGGAAGGGGGGGGTTACGAGCAGTACTTC.

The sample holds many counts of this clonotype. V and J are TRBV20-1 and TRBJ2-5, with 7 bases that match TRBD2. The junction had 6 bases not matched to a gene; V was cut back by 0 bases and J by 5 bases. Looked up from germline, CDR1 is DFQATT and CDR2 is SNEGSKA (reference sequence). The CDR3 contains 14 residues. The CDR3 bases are TGCAGTGCTAGAGATCGGCTAGCGGCGGAGACCCAGTACTTC. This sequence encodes CSARDRLAAETQYF.

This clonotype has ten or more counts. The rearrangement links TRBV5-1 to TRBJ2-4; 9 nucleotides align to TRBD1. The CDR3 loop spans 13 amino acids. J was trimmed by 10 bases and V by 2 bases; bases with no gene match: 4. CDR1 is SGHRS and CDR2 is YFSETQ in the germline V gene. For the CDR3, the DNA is TGCGCCAGCAGCTTCACGACAGGGGGGATTCAGTACTTC. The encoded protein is CASSFTTGGIQYF.

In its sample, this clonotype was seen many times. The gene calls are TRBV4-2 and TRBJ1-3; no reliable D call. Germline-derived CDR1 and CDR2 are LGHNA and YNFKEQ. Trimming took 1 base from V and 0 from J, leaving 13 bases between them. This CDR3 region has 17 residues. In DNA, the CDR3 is TGTGCCAGCAGCCAAGGGTCGGGTTCCGACTCTGGAAACACCATATATTTT. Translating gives CASSQGSGSDSGNTIYF.

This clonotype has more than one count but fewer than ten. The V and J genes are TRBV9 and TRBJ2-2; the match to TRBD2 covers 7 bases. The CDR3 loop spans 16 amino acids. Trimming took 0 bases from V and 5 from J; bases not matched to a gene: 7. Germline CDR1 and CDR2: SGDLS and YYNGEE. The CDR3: CASSVVVGLDTGELFF. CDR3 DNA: TGTGCCAGCAGCGTAGTAGTAGGACTAGATACCGGGGAGCTGTTTTTT.

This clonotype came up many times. This chain's CDR3 is CASSGGTMGGYEQYF. For the CDR3, the DNA is TGTGCCAGCAGCGGCGGGACAATGGGGGGCTACGAGCAGTACTTC. This rearrangement joins TRBV9 to TRBJ2-7, with D perhaps matching TRBD1 or TRBD2 (6 bases each). Trimming took off 3 bases at V and 3 bases at J, with 16 bases between the two ends. In germline, CDR1 is SGDLS, CDR2 YYNGEE. The CDR3 sequence is 15 residues long.

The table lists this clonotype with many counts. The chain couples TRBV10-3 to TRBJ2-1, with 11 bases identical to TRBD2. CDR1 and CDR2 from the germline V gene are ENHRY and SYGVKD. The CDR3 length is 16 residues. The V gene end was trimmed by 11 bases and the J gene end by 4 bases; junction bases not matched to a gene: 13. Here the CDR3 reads CASTRGASGGYNEQFF. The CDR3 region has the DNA TGTGCCTCCACCCGCGGGGCTAGCGGGGGGTACAATGAGCAGTTCTTC.